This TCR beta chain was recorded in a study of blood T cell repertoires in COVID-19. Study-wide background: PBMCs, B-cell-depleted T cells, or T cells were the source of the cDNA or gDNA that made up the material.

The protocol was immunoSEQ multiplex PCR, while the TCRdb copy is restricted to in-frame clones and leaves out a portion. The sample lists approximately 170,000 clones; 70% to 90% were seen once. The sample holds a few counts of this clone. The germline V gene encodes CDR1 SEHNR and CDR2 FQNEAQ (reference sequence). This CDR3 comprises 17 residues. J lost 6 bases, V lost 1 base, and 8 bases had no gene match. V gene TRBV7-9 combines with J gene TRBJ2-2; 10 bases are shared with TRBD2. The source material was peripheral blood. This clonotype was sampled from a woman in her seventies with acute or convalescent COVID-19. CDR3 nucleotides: TGTGCCAGCAGCTTAGGATCCGGGACTAGCGATGCCGGGGAGCTGTTTTTT. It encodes CASSLGSGTSDAGELFF.